This is a list of T cell receptor beta chains from one sample in a study of cytomegalovirus exposure and HLA in healthy donors. TCRdb's table, derived via immunoSEQ multiplex PCR, lists solely in-frame clones and lacks some. The table lists 100,000 to 150,000 clones, 74% of them singletons. Sequenced sample: PBMCs. These receptors were collected from a woman aged 45-65 years in good health and CMV-seropositive. Each CDR3 is given with its conserved first and last residue. D genes are given only for firm matches. Not all rows give a size; the values are once, few, many and, for expanded clones, a class.

clone size: few
J gene: TRBJ1-2
V gene: TRBV28
D gene: -
CDR3 DNA: TGTGCCAGCAGCAAGTTCAGCTATGGCTACACCTTC
CDR3 protein: CASSKFSYGYTF

clone size: few
J gene: TRBJ2-1
V gene: TRBV7-8
D gene: TRBD1
CDR3 DNA: TGTGCCAGCACCCTTCAGGGGGCCCGGTTTGTATCCTACAATGAGCAGTTCTTC
CDR3 protein: CASTLQGARFVSYNEQFF

clone size: -
J gene: TRBJ2-1
V gene: TRBV5-4
D gene: TRBD1
CDR3 DNA: TGTGCCAGCAGCTTGGTCGGACAGGGTTTCACCGATGAGCAGTTCTTC
CDR3 protein: CASSLVGQGFTDEQFF

clone size: -
J gene: TRBJ1-5
V gene: TRBV2
D gene: TRBD1
CDR3 DNA: TGTGCCAGCAGTCGGGACAGATTCAATCAGCCCCAGCATTTT
CDR3 protein: CASSRDRFNQPQHF

clone size: -
J gene: TRBJ1-3
V gene: TRBV7-9
D gene: TRBD1
CDR3 DNA: TGTGCCAGCAGCTTACAGGGGGCGCTTGGAAACACCATATATTTT
CDR3 protein: CASSLQGALGNTIYF

clone size: -
J gene: TRBJ2-5
V gene: TRBV27
D gene: TRBD2
CDR3 DNA: TGTGCCAGCAGCCGGACTAGCGGGGGGGCTGGAGAGACCCAGTACTTC
CDR3 protein: CASSRTSGGAGETQYF

clone size: few
J gene: TRBJ2-1
V gene: TRBV4-2
D gene: TRBD2
CDR3 DNA: TGTGCCAGCAGCCAAGGGTCTAGCGGGGGTTACAATGAGCAGTTCTTC
CDR3 protein: CASSQGSSGGYNEQFF

clone size: -
J gene: TRBJ2-2
V gene: TRBV5-1
D gene: TRBD1
CDR3 DNA: TGCGCCAGCAGCTTATTAGGACAGGGAGGAACCGGGGAGCTGTTTTTT
CDR3 protein: CASSLLGQGGTGELFF

clone size: -
J gene: TRBJ1-1
V gene: TRBV19
D gene: TRBD1
CDR3 DNA: TGTGCCAGTAGTATACAGGGGGCTAGTGAAGCTTTCTTT
CDR3 protein: CASSIQGASEAFF

clone size: -
J gene: TRBJ2-3
V gene: TRBV7-2
D gene: -
CDR3 DNA: TGTGCCAGCGGCGGAAGGAGCACAGATACGCAGTATTTT
CDR3 protein: CASGGRSTDTQYF

clone size: once
J gene: TRBJ2-7
V gene: TRBV9
D gene: TRBD1
CDR3 DNA: TGTGCCAGCAGCGCGGGGGACAGGGTATCAGGAGAGCAGTACTTC
CDR3 protein: CASSAGDRVSGEQYF

clone size: many
J gene: TRBJ2-3
V gene: TRBV4-3
D gene: TRBD2
CDR3 DNA: TGCGCCAGCAGCCAGGAGACTAGCGGGGGGTCTTTGTTGAACACAGATACGCAGTATTTT
CDR3 protein: CASSQETSGGSLLNTDTQYF

clone size: -
J gene: TRBJ2-5
V gene: TRBV6-6
D gene: TRBD2
CDR3 DNA: TGTGCCAGCATGGCTAGCGGGCAAGAGACCCAGTACTTC
CDR3 protein: CASMASGQETQYF

clone size: -
J gene: TRBJ2-7
V gene: TRBV30
D gene: -
CDR3 DNA: TGTGCCTCCCAAGAGGCCGGGTCCGAGCAGTACTTC
CDR3 protein: CASQEAGSEQYF

clone size: -
J gene: TRBJ2-3
V gene: TRBV5-4
D gene: TRBD2
CDR3 DNA: TGTGCCAGCAGCATTTCTTGGGACTATCGTACGCAGTATTTT
CDR3 protein: CASSISWDYRTQYF

clone size: -
J gene: TRBJ1-6
V gene: TRBV11-2
D gene: -
CDR3 DNA: TGTGCCAGCAGCGGAGAAAAGATGAGCTCCTATAATTCACCCCTCCACTTT
CDR3 protein: CASSGEKMSSYNSPLHF

clone size: -
J gene: TRBJ1-2
V gene: TRBV6-1
D gene: TRBD1
CDR3 DNA: TGTGCCAGCCATGAAACCACGGGACAGGGGTTCGGCTACACCTTC
CDR3 protein: CASHETTGQGFGYTF

clone size: -
J gene: TRBJ1-5
V gene: TRBV6-1
D gene: TRBD1
CDR3 DNA: TGTGCCAGCAGTGGGACAGGGGGTAGACAGCCCCAGCATTTT
CDR3 protein: CASSGTGGRQPQHF

clone size: -
J gene: TRBJ2-7
V gene: TRBV2
D gene: TRBD2
CDR3 DNA: TGTGCCAGCAGGTCCGGGACTAGAGGGTACGAGCAGTACTTC
CDR3 protein: CASRSGTRGYEQYF

clone size: few
J gene: TRBJ1-1
V gene: TRBV7-9
D gene: -
CDR3 DNA: TGTGCCAGCAGCTTAGGTACAGCTGGCACTGAAGCTTTCTTT
CDR3 protein: CASSLGTAGTEAFF

clone size: -
J gene: TRBJ2-2
V gene: TRBV7-2
D gene: TRBD1
CDR3 DNA: TGTGCCAGCAGCTTAGCGGCCAGGGGGCGGTCCGGGGAGTTGTTTTTT
CDR3 protein: CASSLAARGRSGELFF

clone size: -
J gene: TRBJ2-5
V gene: TRBV7-3
D gene: TRBD2
CDR3 DNA: TGTGCCAGCAGCACCCGACTAGCGGAGACCCAGTACTTC
CDR3 protein: CASSTRLAETQYF

clone size: -
J gene: TRBJ2-3
V gene: TRBV29-1
D gene: TRBD1
CDR3 DNA: TGCAGCGCCGGCGGTTACAGGGGACCCACAGATACGCAGTATTTT
CDR3 protein: CSAGGYRGPTDTQYF

clone size: -
J gene: TRBJ1-2
V gene: TRBV5-4
D gene: -
CDR3 DNA: TGTGCCAGCATCTTATCCGGGAAACAGGGCAACTATGGCTACACCTTC
CDR3 protein: CASILSGKQGNYGYTF

clone size: few
J gene: TRBJ1-2
V gene: TRBV6-6
D gene: -
CDR3 DNA: TGTGCCAGCATCGCAGGGGATTATGGCTACACCTTC
CDR3 protein: CASIAGDYGYTF

clone size: -
J gene: TRBJ1-3
V gene: TRBV7-2
D gene: -
CDR3 DNA: TGTGCCAGCAGCTTAGGGTACAGCTCTGGAAACACCATATATTTT
CDR3 protein: CASSLGYSSGNTIYF

clone size: once
J gene: TRBJ1-6
V gene: TRBV4-3
D gene: TRBD1
CDR3 DNA: TGCGCCAGCAGCCCGGCAGGGGGTCTGGGGGATGCACCCCTCCACTTT
CDR3 protein: CASSPAGGLGDAPLHF

clone size: -
J gene: TRBJ1-3
V gene: TRBV7-3
D gene: -
CDR3 DNA: TGTGCCAGCAGCTTATACTCTGGAAACACCATATATTTT
CDR3 protein: CASSLYSGNTIYF

clone size: -
J gene: TRBJ1-4
V gene: TRBV7-9
D gene: TRBD1
CDR3 DNA: TGTTCCAGCAGCGTGGACAGGTCGACTAATGAAAAACTGTTTTTT
CDR3 protein: CSSSVDRSTNEKLFF

clone size: -
J gene: TRBJ2-5
V gene: TRBV6-4
D gene: TRBD2
CDR3 DNA: TGTGCCAGCAGCGCAACTAGCGGGGGGACGGGAGAGACCCAGTACTTC
CDR3 protein: CASSATSGGTGETQYF

clone size: -
J gene: TRBJ1-2
V gene: TRBV5-5
D gene: TRBD1
CDR3 DNA: TGTGCCAGCAGCTTGCTGGCAGGGGGCGTGGGGGGCTACACCTTC
CDR3 protein: CASSLLAGGVGGYTF

clone size: -
J gene: TRBJ2-1
V gene: TRBV5-1
D gene: -
CDR3 DNA: TGCGCCAGCAGACTCGTTTACGCCGGGACACCACTCTACAATGAGCAGTTCTTC
CDR3 protein: CASRLVYAGTPLYNEQFF

clone size: -
J gene: TRBJ1-4
V gene: TRBV7-9
D gene: -
CDR3 DNA: TGTGCCAGCAGCGAAACACAGGGTAATGAAAAACTGTTTTTT
CDR3 protein: CASSETQGNEKLFF

clone size: once
J gene: TRBJ1-1
V gene: TRBV18
D gene: -
CDR3 DNA: TGTGCCAGCTCACCACAACAGGCGAGGAACACTGAAGCTTTCTTT
CDR3 protein: CASSPQQARNTEAFF

clone size: -
J gene: TRBJ2-7
V gene: TRBV6-5
D gene: -
CDR3 DNA: TGTGCCAGCTCCAACTCGCGGAATGGCTACGAGCAGTACTTC
CDR3 protein: CASSNSRNGYEQYF

clone size: -
J gene: TRBJ1-2
V gene: TRBV19
D gene: TRBD1
CDR3 DNA: TGTGCCAGTAGTACGGGGGACAGGTATGGCTACACCTTC
CDR3 protein: CASSTGDRYGYTF

clone size: few
J gene: TRBJ1-6
V gene: TRBV10-3
D gene: -
CDR3 DNA: TGTGCCATCACATCAGGGGCTAATTCACCCCTCCACTTT
CDR3 protein: CAITSGANSPLHF

clone size: -
J gene: TRBJ1-2
V gene: TRBV9
D gene: -
CDR3 DNA: TGTGCCAGCAGCGTAGGGGCTGGCTACACCTTC
CDR3 protein: CASSVGAGYTF

clone size: -
J gene: TRBJ1-4
V gene: TRBV7-9
D gene: -
CDR3 DNA: TGTGCCAGCAGCTTAGGTACAGCTAATAATGAAAAACTGTTTTTT
CDR3 protein: CASSLGTANNEKLFF

clone size: once
J gene: TRBJ2-6
V gene: TRBV28
D gene: -
CDR3 DNA: TGTGCCAGCAGCATTATGCAGGCCATGGAAGGGGCCAACGTCCTGACTTTC
CDR3 protein: CASSIMQAMEGANVLTF